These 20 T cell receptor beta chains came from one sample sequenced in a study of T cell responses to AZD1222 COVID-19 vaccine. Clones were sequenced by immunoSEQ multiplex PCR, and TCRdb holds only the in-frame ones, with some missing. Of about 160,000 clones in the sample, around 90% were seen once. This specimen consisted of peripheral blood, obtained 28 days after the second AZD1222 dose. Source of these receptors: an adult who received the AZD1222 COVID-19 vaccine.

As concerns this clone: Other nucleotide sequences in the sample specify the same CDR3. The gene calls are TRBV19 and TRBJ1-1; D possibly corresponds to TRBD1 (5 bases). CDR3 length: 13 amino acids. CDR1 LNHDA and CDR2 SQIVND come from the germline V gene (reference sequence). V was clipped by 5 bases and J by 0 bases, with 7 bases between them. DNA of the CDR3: TGTGCCAGTAGTTCGGGACTGAACACTGAAGCTTTCTTT. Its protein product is CASSSGLNTEAFF. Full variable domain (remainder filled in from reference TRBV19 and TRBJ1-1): DGGITQSPKYLFRKEGQNVTLSCEQNLNHDAMYWYRQDPGQGLRLIYYSQIVNDFQKGDIAEGYSVSREKKESFPLTVTSAQKNPTAFYLCASSSGLNTEAFFGQGTRLTVV.

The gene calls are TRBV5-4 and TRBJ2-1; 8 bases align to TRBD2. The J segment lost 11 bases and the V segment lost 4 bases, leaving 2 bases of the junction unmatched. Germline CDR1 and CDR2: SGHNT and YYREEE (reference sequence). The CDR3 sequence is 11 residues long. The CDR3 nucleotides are TGTGCCAGCAGCCATAGCGGGAAGCAGTTCTTC. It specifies CASSHSGKQFF.

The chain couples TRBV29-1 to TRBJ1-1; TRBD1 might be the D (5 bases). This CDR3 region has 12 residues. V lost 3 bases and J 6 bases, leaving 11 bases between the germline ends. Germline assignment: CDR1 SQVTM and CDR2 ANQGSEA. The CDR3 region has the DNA TGCAGCGTTGAGGGGGATCGGGCTGAAGCTTTCTTT. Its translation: CSVEGDRAEAFF.

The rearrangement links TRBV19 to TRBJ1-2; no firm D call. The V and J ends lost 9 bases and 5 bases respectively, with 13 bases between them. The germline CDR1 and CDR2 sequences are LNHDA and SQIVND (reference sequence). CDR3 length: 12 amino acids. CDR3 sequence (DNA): TGTGCCAGGGTGGTTAATGAGTATGGCTACACCTTC. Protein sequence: CARVVNEYGYTF.

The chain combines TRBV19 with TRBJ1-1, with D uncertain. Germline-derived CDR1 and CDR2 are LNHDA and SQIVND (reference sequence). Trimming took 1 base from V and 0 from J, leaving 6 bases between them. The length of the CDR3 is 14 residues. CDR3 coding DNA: TGTGCCAGTAGTATAGTTCCCATGAACACTGAAGCTTTCTTT. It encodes CASSIVPMNTEAFF.

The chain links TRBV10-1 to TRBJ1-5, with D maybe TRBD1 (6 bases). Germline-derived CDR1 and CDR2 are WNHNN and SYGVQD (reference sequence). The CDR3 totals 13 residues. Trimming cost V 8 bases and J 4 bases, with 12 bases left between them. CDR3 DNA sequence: TGCGCCAGCTCCTTCGACAGGAATCAGCCCCAGCATTTT. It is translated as CASSFDRNQPQHF.

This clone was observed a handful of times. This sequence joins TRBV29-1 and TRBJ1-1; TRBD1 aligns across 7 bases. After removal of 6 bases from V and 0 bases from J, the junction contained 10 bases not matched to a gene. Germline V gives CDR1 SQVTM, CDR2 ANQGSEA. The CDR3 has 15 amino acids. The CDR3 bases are TGCAGCGTCTCCAGGGGGTGGGGGATGAACACTGAAGCTTTCTTT. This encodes CSVSRGWGMNTEAFF. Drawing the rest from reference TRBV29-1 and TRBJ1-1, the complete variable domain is SAVISQKPSRDICQRGTSLTIQCQVDSQVTMMFWYRQQPGQSLTLIATANQGSEATYESGFVIDKFPISRPNLTFSTLTVSNMSPEDSSIYLCSVSRGWGMNTEAFFGQGTRLTVV.

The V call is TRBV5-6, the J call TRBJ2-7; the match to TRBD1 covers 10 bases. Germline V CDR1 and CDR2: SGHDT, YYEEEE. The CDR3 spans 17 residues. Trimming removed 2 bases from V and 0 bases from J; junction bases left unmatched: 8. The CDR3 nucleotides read TGTGCCAGCAGCTTAGGGGGACAGGGGTTAAACTCCTACGAGCAGTACTTC. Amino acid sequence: CASSLGGQGLNSYEQYF.

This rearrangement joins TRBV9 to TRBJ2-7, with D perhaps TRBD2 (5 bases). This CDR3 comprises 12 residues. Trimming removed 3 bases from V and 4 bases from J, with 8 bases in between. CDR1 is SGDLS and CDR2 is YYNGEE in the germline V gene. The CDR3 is CASSASGYEQYF. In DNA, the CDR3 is TGTGCCAGCAGCGCCTCGGGGTACGAGCAGTACTTC.

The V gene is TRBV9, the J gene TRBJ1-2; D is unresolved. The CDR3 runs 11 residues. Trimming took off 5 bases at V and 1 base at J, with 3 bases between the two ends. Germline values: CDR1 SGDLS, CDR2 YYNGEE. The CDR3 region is CASSHNYGYTF. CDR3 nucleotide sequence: TGTGCCAGCAGTCATAACTATGGCTACACCTTC.

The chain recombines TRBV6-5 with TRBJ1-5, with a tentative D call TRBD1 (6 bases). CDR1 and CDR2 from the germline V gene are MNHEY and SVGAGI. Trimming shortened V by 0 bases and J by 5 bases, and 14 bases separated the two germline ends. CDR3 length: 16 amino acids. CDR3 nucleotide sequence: TGTGCCAGCAGTTACTCGGGTACAGGGTTACATCAGCCCCAGCATTTT. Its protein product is CASSYSGTGLHQPQHF.

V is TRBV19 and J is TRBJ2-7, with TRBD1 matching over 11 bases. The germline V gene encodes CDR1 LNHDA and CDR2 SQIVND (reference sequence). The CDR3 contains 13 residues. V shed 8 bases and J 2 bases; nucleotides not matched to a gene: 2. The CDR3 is CASGGQGAYEQYF. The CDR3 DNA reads TGTGCCAGTGGGGGACAGGGGGCCTACGAGCAGTACTTC.

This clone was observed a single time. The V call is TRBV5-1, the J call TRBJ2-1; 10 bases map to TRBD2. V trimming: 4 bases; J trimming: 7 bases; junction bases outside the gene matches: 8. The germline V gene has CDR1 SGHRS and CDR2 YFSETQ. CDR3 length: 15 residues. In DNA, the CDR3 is TGCGCCAGCAGCCCACAGCGGGGGGGCTGGAATGAGCAGTTCTTC. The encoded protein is CASSPQRGGWNEQFF.

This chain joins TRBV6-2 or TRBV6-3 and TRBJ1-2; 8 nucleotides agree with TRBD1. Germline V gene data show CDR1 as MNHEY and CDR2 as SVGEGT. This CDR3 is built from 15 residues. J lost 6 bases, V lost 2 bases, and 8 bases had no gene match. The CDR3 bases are TGTGCCAGCAGTTACGGACAGGGCGGAAGGGATGGCTACACCTTC. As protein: CASSYGQGGRDGYTF.

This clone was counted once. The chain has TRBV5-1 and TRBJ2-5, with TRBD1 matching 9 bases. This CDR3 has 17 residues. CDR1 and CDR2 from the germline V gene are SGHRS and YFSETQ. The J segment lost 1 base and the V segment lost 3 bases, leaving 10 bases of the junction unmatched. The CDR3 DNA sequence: TGCGCCAGCAGCTGGGGACAGGGAGGAAATTTCCAAGAGACCCAGTACTTC. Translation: CASSWGQGGNFQETQYF.

CDR3 protein: CASSPPRMGGADNEQFF. The CDR3 DNA reads as TGTGCCAGCTCACCACCGAGGATGGGGGGGGCCGACAATGAGCAGTTCTTC. V is TRBV18 and J is TRBJ2-1, with a weak D call TRBD2 (7 bases). The ends were cut back, 0 bases at V and 5 bases at J, with 17 bases in the middle. The CDR3 sequence is 17 residues long. Germline CDR1 and CDR2: KGHSH and LQKENI.

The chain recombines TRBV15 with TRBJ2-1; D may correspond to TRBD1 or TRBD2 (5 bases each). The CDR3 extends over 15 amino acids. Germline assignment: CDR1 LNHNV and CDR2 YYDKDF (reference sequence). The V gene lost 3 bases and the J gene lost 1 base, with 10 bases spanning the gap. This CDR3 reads CATSRVRESYNEQFF. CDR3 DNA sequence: TGTGCCACCAGCAGGGTCAGGGAGTCCTACAATGAGCAGTTCTTC.

CDR3 sequence: CASSQDEGKTYEQYF. CDR3 DNA sequence: TGCGCCAGCAGCCAAGATGAGGGGAAGACCTACGAGCAGTACTTC. The rearrangement links TRBV4-1 to TRBJ2-7; D is possibly TRBD1 or TRBD2 (5 bases each). V was trimmed by 0 bases and J by 2 bases, leaving 11 bases between them. This CDR3 comprises 15 residues. CDR1 is MGHRA, CDR2 YSYEKL, per germline.

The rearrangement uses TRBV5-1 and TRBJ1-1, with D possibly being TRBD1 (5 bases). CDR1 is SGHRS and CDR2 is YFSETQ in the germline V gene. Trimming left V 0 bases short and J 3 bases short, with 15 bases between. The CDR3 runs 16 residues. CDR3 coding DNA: TGCGCCAGCAGCTTGGCCGCGGCAGGGCGGGACACTGAAGCTTTCTTT. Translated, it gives CASSLAAAGRDTEAFF. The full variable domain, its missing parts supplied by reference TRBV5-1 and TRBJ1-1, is KAGVTQTPRYLIKTRGQQVTLSCSPISGHRSVSWYQQTPGQGLQFLFEYFSETQRNKGNFPGRFSGRQFSNSRSEMNVSTLELGDSALYLCASSLAAAGRDTEAFFGQGTRLTVV.

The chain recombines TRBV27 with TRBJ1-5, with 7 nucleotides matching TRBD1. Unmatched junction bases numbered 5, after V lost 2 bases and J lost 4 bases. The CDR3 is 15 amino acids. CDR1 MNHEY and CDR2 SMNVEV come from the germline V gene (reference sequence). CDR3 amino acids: CASSLQTGLNQPQHF. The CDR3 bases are TGTGCCAGCAGTTTACAGACAGGGCTTAATCAGCCCCAGCATTTT.